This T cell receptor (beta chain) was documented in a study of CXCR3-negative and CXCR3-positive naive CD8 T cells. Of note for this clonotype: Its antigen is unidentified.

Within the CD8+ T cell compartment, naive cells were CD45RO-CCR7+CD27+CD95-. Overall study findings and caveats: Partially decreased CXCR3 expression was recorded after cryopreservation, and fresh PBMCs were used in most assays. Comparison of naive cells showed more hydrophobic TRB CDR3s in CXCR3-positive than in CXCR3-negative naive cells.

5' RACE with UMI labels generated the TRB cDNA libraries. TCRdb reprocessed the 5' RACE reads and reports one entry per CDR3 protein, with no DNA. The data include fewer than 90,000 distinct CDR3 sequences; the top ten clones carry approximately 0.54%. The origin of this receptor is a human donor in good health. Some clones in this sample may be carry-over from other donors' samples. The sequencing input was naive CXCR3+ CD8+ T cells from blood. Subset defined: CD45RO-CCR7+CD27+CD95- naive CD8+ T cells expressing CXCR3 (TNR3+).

CDR3 amino acids: CASSFAGADGYTF. This rearrangement joins TRBV28 to TRBJ1-2; the D call of TRBD1 rests on TCRdb alone, since no DNA is present to check it. The CDR3 is made up of 13 amino acids. The germline CDR1 and CDR2 sequences are MDHEN and SYDVKM.